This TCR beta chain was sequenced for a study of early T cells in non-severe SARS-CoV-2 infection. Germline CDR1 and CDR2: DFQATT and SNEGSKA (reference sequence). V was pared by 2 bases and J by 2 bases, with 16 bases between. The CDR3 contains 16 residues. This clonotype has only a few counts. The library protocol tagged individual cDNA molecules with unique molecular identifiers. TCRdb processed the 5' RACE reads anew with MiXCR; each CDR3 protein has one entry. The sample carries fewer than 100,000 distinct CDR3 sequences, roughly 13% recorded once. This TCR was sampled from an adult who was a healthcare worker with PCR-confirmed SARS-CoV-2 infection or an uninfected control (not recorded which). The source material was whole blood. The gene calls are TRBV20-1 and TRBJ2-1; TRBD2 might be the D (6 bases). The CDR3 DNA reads TGCAGTGCTAGACATCCCTCCGGGGGAACCTACAATGAGCAGTTCTTC. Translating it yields CSARHPSGGTYNEQFF.